What follows are 8 T cell receptor beta chains derived from one specimen sequenced in a study of T cell repertoires in cytomegalovirus infection. Antigen specificity for these receptors is unknown. MiXCR, run by TCRdb on the reads, gives a single entry per CDR3 protein. The sample holds 65,000 to 85,000 distinct CDR3 sequences, around 30% seen once. The input for sequencing was CD8+ T cells from cultured PBMCs, taken from culture after CMV antigen stimulation. These receptors were obtained from a human donor in good health (CMV status not recorded). Some clones in this sample may be carry-over from other donors' samples.

This clonotype was seen more than once but under ten times. The chain uses TRBV12-3 or TRBV12-4 and TRBJ2-7, with 8 bases identical to TRBD2. The CDR3 sequence is 14 residues long. Germline trimming cut 3 bases from V and 3 bases from J; bases unmatched to any gene: 4. DNA for the CDR3: TGTGCCAGCAGTTTGGGCGGGGGGAACTACGAGCAGTACTTC. Protein: CASSLGGGNYEQYF.

This clonotype was recorded once. The chain uses TRBV20-1 and TRBJ1-3; 7 bases are a match to TRBD1. After removal of 5 bases from V and 0 bases from J, the junction contained 4 bases not matched to a gene. The CDR3 consists of 14 residues. The V gene's germline CDR1 is DFQATT and CDR2 SNEGSKA (reference sequence). The CDR3 loop reads CSAETGLSGNTIYF. CDR3 DNA sequence: TGCAGTGCTGAGACAGGGCTCTCTGGAAACACCATATATTTT.

This clonotype was observed at least ten times. The chain combines TRBV10-2 with TRBJ1-1; unclear D gene. Per the germline V gene, CDR1 is WSHSY and CDR2 is SAAADI. Trimming took off 3 bases at V and 1 base at J, with 9 bases between the two ends. The CDR3 is 14 residues long. CDR3 DNA: TGCGCCAGCAGTGAAAGCTCAGGGAACACTGAAGCTTTCTTT. Amino acids: CASSESSGNTEAFF.

This clonotype was seen a single time. The V gene is TRBV27, the J gene TRBJ2-7, with 8 bases fitting TRBD2. CDR3 length: 15 residues. Per germline, CDR1 MNHEY and CDR2 SMNVEV (reference sequence). The ends lost 2 bases at V and 2 bases at J; junction bases unmatched: 5. The CDR3 sequence: CASSLAGGPAYEQYF. The CDR3 nucleotides are TGTGCCAGCAGTTTAGCGGGGGGACCCGCCTACGAGCAGTACTTC.

This clonotype was observed many times. The chain has TRBV12-3 or TRBV12-4 and TRBJ1-5; D is ambiguous. Trimming took off 5 bases at V and 0 bases at J, with 14 bases between the two ends. The CDR3 spans 16 residues. CDR3 nucleotides: TGTGCCAGCAGTCCCGCTATAGCCACTAGCAATCAGCCCCAGCATTTT. This translates into CASSPAIATSNQPQHF.

The chain joins TRBV4-3 to TRBJ1-2; weak D call: TRBD1 (5 bases). The CDR3 is made up of 15 amino acids. The germline V gene encodes CDR1 LGHNA and CDR2 YSLEER. Trimming stripped 3 bases from V and 8 bases from J, with 19 bases between. The CDR3 sequence is CASSQGAGGKEGYTF. As DNA, the CDR3 is TGCGCCAGCAGCCAGGGCGCCGGGGGGAAGGAAGGCTACACCTTC.

This clonotype occurred a few times. V is TRBV5-4 and J is TRBJ2-1; 8 nucleotides align to TRBD2. This CDR3 region has 12 residues. Trimming at V came to 6 bases and at J to 8 bases, leaving 4 bases not matched to a gene. The V gene's germline CDR1 is SGHNT and CDR2 YYREEE (reference sequence). The CDR3 sequence is CASNPGGHEQFF. CDR3 bases: TGTGCCAGCAACCCGGGAGGGCATGAGCAGTTCTTC.

This chain joins TRBV2 and TRBJ2-1; 10 bases are shared with TRBD2. Germline CDR1 is SNHLY and CDR2 is FYNNEI. The J segment lost 8 bases and the V segment lost 3 bases, leaving 4 bases of the junction unmatched. The length of the CDR3 is 14 residues. DNA for the CDR3: TGTGCCAGCAGTGATAGCGGGAGGTGGGATGAGCAGTTCTTC. Its translation is CASSDSGRWDEQFF. The full variable domain, in which reference TRBV2 and TRBJ2-1 provide the parts outside the CDR3, is EPEVTQTPSHQVTQMGQEVILRCVPISNHLYFYWYRQILGQKVEFLVSFYNNEISEKSEIFDDQFSVERPDGSNFTLKIRSTKLEDSAMYFCASSDSGRWDEQFFGPGTRLTVL.